These 30 T cell receptor beta chains came from one sample sequenced in a study of shared clonotypes between healthy human individuals. The protocol was immunoSEQ multiplex PCR, while the TCRdb copy is restricted to in-frame clones and leaves out a portion. The sample carries about 960,000 clones, around three quarters recorded once. Sequencing was done on a sample of memory CD4+ T cells sorted from blood. Indicated subset: CD45RA-negative fraction. The receptors shown here come from a man aged 18 to 35 in good health.

V and J are TRBV5-1 and TRBJ2-1; 10 bases agree with TRBD2. The trim removed 0 bases at V and 10 bases at J, leaving 10 bases unmatched. Germline values: CDR1 SGHRS, CDR2 YFSETQ. The CDR3 contains 16 residues. Here the CDR3 reads CASSLAGLAGEGEQFF. CDR3 bases: TGCGCCAGCAGCTTGGCCGGGCTAGCGGGAGAGGGGGAGCAGTTCTTC.

This chain uses TRBV30 with TRBJ1-5; D remains unclear. V lost 0 bases to trimming and J lost 6 bases, with 6 bases between them. CDR1 and CDR2 (germline): GTSNPN, SVGIG (reference sequence). CDR3 length: 12 residues. The chain's CDR3 is CAWSVETQPQHF. DNA for the CDR3: TGTGCCTGGAGTGTTGAGACTCAGCCCCAGCATTTT.

The chain carries TRBV4-1 and TRBJ1-3; no reliable D call. V was cut by 1 base and J by 0 bases, with 13 bases left in between. This CDR3 comprises 17 residues. Germline V gene lookup returns CDR1 MGHRA and CDR2 YSYEKL. DNA for the CDR3: TGCGCCAGCAGCCAAGCAGCCAGGCAGAGCTCTGGAAACACCATATATTTT. Translation: CASSQAARQSSGNTIYF.

The V gene is TRBV2, the J gene TRBJ1-5, with D perhaps TRBD1 (6 bases). The CDR3 loop spans 14 amino acids. Germline V gene lookup returns CDR1 SNHLY and CDR2 FYNNEI. V gave up 9 bases and J gave up 6 bases, with 18 bases separating them. Here the CDR3 reads CASQSSDRFQPQHF. Written as DNA, the CDR3 is TGTGCCAGTCAATCCTCGGACAGATTTCAGCCCCAGCATTTT.

This clone was found a few times. The CDR3 DNA is TGCAGCGTTGTCCAGGGGGCCCGGTACAGTGAAGCTTTCTTT. This codes for CSVVQGARYSEAFF. The chain couples TRBV29-1 to TRBJ1-1; 8 bases are a match to TRBD1. This CDR3 is built from 14 residues. V lost 4 bases, J lost 7 bases, and 11 bases stayed unmatched. In germline, CDR1 is SQVTM, CDR2 ANQGSEA. Full variable domain (remainder filled in from reference TRBV29-1 and TRBJ1-1): SAVISQKPSRDICQRGTSLTIQCQVDSQVTMMFWYRQQPGQSLTLIATANQGSEATYESGFVIDKFPISRPNLTFSTLTVSNMSPEDSSIYLCSVVQGARYSEAFFGQGTRLTVV.

The chain joins TRBV9 to TRBJ2-1; 13 bases match TRBD2. This CDR3 is built from 13 residues. Looked up from germline, CDR1 is SGDLS and CDR2 is YYNGEE. V gave up 4 bases and J gave up 12 bases; unmatched junction bases: 4. CDR3 nucleotide sequence: TGTGCCAGCAGCCCGGGGACTAGCGGGGTGCAGTTCTTC. Translated: CASSPGTSGVQFF. Based on the CDR3 plus reference TRBV9 and TRBJ2-1, the full variable domain is DSGVTQTPKHLITATGQRVTLRCSPRSGDLSVYWYQQSLDQGLQFLIQYYNGEERAKGNILERFSAQQFPDLHSELNLSSLELGDSALYFCASSPGTSGVQFFGPGTRLTVL.

V usage is TRBV7-8 and J usage is TRBJ2-3, with 10 bases identical to TRBD2. The CDR3 consists of 17 residues. Germline CDR1 is SGHVS and CDR2 is FQNEAQ. The trim removed 1 base at V and 0 bases at J, leaving 4 bases unmatched. CDR3 DNA sequence: TGTGCCAGCAGCTTAGGCTTACTAGCGGGAAGCACAGATACGCAGTATTTT. It specifies CASSLGLLAGSTDTQYF.

The chain carries TRBV11-1 and TRBJ2-6; TRBD1 aligns across 9 bases. The V gene end was trimmed by 3 bases and the J gene end by 3 bases; junction bases not matched to a gene: 3. The CDR3 spans 16 residues. Germline V CDR1 and CDR2: SGHAT, FQDESV (reference sequence). Written as DNA, the CDR3 is TGTGCCAGCAGCTTGGGACAGGGTAATGGGGCCAACGTCCTGACTTTC. Protein sequence: CASSLGQGNGANVLTF.

This chain uses TRBV2 with TRBJ1-5, with a weak D call TRBD1 (5 bases). The germline V and J ends were trimmed by 6 bases and 7 bases, with 19 bases remaining between them. This CDR3 spans 15 amino acids. CDR1 is SNHLY, CDR2 FYNNEI, per germline. In DNA, the CDR3 is TGTGCCAGCAGAATTGAGGGGATGAACAGCCAGCCCCAGCATTTT. Translation: CASRIEGMNSQPQHF.

V and J are TRBV18 and TRBJ2-5; TRBD2 matches 10 bases. The DNA end is a closer match to TRBJ2-7, so the J assignment may be wrong. The CDR3 has 15 residues. The germline V gene encodes CDR1 KGHSH and CDR2 LQKENI. The CDR3 region has the DNA TGTGCCAGCTCACCAATGGTAGCGGGAGGTCACGAGCAGTACTTC. This sequence encodes CASSPMVAGGHEQYF.

V is TRBV19 and J is TRBJ1-3; 8 bases are a match to TRBD1. The V gene's germline CDR1 is LNHDA and CDR2 SQIVND (reference sequence). V shed 5 bases, J shed 3 bases, and the junction held 3 bases outside the gene matches. The CDR3 sequence is 14 residues long. CDR3 sequence: CASSSTGVGNTIYF. As DNA, the CDR3 is TGTGCCAGTAGTTCGACAGGGGTTGGAAACACCATATATTTT.

Worth noting for this clone: At the DNA level, this CDR3 is encoded by other sequences in the same sample as well. This chain joins TRBV7-9 and TRBJ2-5; D might be TRBD1 or TRBD2, each matching 5 bases. V was clipped by 0 bases and J by 4 bases, with 6 bases between them. The CDR3 runs 13 residues. Germline V gene sequence: CDR1 SEHNR, CDR2 FQNEAQ (reference sequence). CDR3 DNA: TGTGCCAGCAGCTTAGCTGGGGGAGAGACCCAGTACTTC. Amino acid sequence: CASSLAGGETQYF.

This clone was seen a single time. The chain is built from TRBV29-1 and TRBJ2-1; TRBD2 might be the D (5 bases). The ends were cut back, 4 bases at V and 0 bases at J, with 10 bases in the middle. Germline V gives CDR1 SQVTM, CDR2 ANQGSEA. The CDR3 consists of 14 residues. This CDR3 reads CSVGRVSSYNEQFF. The CDR3 bases are TGCAGCGTTGGGCGGGTGAGCTCCTACAATGAGCAGTTCTTC.

This clone came up once. The chain couples TRBV5-5 to TRBJ2-7; D is possibly TRBD1 (6 bases). Looked up from germline, CDR1 is SGHKS and CDR2 is YYEKEE (reference sequence). V lost 0 bases and J lost 2, with 12 bases in between. The CDR3 sequence is 15 residues long. This CDR3 is CASSLVAGDTYEQYF. CDR3 sequence (DNA): TGTGCCAGCAGCTTGGTGGCAGGGGATACCTACGAGCAGTACTTC.

The V and J genes are TRBV7-9 and TRBJ1-2; D ambiguous. CDR3 length: 18 amino acids. Germline lookup yields CDR1 SEHNR and CDR2 FQNEAQ (reference sequence). Trimming took 2 bases from V and 2 from J, leaving 21 bases between them. The CDR3 bases are TGTGCCAGCAGCTTACAGACCCCAAATCGGGCGCCGAACTATGGCTACACCTTC. Residues: CASSLQTPNRAPNYGYTF.

The gene calls are TRBV10-1 and TRBJ2-3; TRBD2 matches at 13 bases. Trimming cost V 6 bases and J 1 base; bases outside gene matches: 1. CDR1 is WNHNN and CDR2 is SYGVQD in the germline V gene (reference sequence). CDR3 length equals 15 residues. CDR3 amino acids: CASRGLAGGTDTQYF. In DNA, the CDR3 is TGCGCCAGCAGAGGACTAGCGGGGGGCACAGATACGCAGTATTTT.

The chain is built from TRBV19 and TRBJ1-3; D remains unclear. The ends were cut back, 3 bases at V and 0 bases at J, with 6 bases in the middle. Germline-derived CDR1 and CDR2 are LNHDA and SQIVND (reference sequence). The CDR3 is made up of 14 amino acids. The DNA for the CDR3 is TGTGCCAGTAGTATGGACGTCTCTGGAAACACCATATATTTT. It yields the protein CASSMDVSGNTIYF.

The gene calls are TRBV5-1 and TRBJ2-2; 8 positions agree with TRBD2. Germline CDR1 and CDR2: SGHRS and YFSETQ. The CDR3 has 14 amino acids. The trim removed 4 bases at V and 8 bases at J, leaving 7 bases unmatched. The DNA of the CDR3 is TGCGCCAGCAGCCTCAAGAGCGGGGGAGGGGAGCTGTTTTTT. As protein: CASSLKSGGGELFF. Together with reference TRBV5-1 and TRBJ2-2, the CDR3 gives the full variable domain: KAGVTQTPRYLIKTRGQQVTLSCSPISGHRSVSWYQQTPGQGLQFLFEYFSETQRNKGNFPGRFSGRQFSNSRSEMNVSTLELGDSALYLCASSLKSGGGELFFGEGSRLTVL.

This chain uses TRBV13 with TRBJ2-7, with 8 nucleotides matching TRBD1. The CDR3 is 16 amino acids. The J segment lost 3 bases and the V segment lost 5 bases, leaving 12 bases of the junction unmatched. Germline CDR1 PRHDT, CDR2 FYEKMQ (reference sequence). As DNA, the CDR3 is TGTGCCAGCAGCCTTGGTACAGGGGGAATCCACTACGAGCAGTACTTC. Translated, it gives CASSLGTGGIHYEQYF.

Of note for this clone: Other DNA sequences from this sample encode an identical CDR3 as well. The J gene is TRBJ2-1, the V gene TRBV5-4; TRBD1 or TRBD2 may be the D gene (5 bases each). Germline CDR1 reads SGHNT; CDR2 reads YYREEE (reference sequence). This CDR3 has 15 residues. Trimming pared 2 bases from V and 1 base from J, leaving 10 bases between. CDR3 sequence: CASSFGGGSYNEQFF. The CDR3 nucleotides read TGTGCCAGCAGCTTTGGTGGGGGATCCTACAATGAGCAGTTCTTC. Drawing the rest from reference TRBV5-4 and TRBJ2-1, the complete variable domain is ETGVTQSPTHLIKTRGQQVTLRCSSQSGHNTVSWYQQALGQGPQFIFQYYREEENGRGNFPPRFSGLQFPNYSSELNVNALELDDSALYLCASSFGGGSYNEQFFGPGTRLTVL.

V is TRBV6-5 and J is TRBJ2-1; TRBD1 agrees at 8 bases. CDR1 and CDR2 (germline): MNHEY, SVGAGI. The CDR3 is 15 amino acids. V trimming: 6 bases; J trimming: 4 bases; junction bases outside the gene matches: 8. The CDR3 sequence: CASRSGTGLYNEQFF. In nucleotides, the CDR3 is TGTGCCAGCAGGTCCGGGACAGGCCTTTACAATGAGCAGTTCTTC.

The gene calls are TRBV11-2 and TRBJ2-2; D gene unclear. CDR3 length: 14 residues. CDR1 and CDR2 (germline): SGHAT, FQNNGV. The V gene lost 5 bases and the J gene lost 2 bases, with 9 bases spanning the gap. For the CDR3, the DNA is TGTGCCAGCAGCCATCTAGGAAACACCGGGGAGCTGTTTTTT. It translates to CASSHLGNTGELFF.

The V and J genes are TRBV5-8 and TRBJ2-1; TRBD1 agrees at 10 bases. Germline CDR1 is SGHTS and CDR2 is YDEGEE. The V segment lost 2 bases and the J segment 4 bases; nucleotides outside the gene matches: 6. The CDR3 runs 16 residues. CDR3: CASSFYSGQGYNEQFF. CDR3 bases: TGTGCCAGCAGCTTCTACTCGGGACAGGGGTACAATGAGCAGTTCTTC. The variable domain in full, with the rest retrieved from reference TRBV5-8 and TRBJ2-1, is EAGVTQSPTHLIKTRGQQATLRCSPISGHTSVYWYQQALGLGLQFLLWYDEGEERNRGNFPPRFSGRQFPNYSSELNVNALELEDSALYLCASSFYSGQGYNEQFFGPGTRLTVL.

V usage is TRBV7-9 and J usage is TRBJ1-6; 9 bases agree with TRBD1. Germline V gene sequence: CDR1 SEHNR, CDR2 FQNEAQ (reference sequence). After removal of 0 bases from V and 10 bases from J, the junction contained 4 bases not matched to a gene. CDR3 length: 15 amino acids. The CDR3 here is CASSLAGQGQSPLHF. The CDR3 DNA follows: TGTGCCAGCAGCTTAGCGGGACAGGGTCAGTCACCCCTCCACTTT.

The rearrangement links TRBV11-2 to TRBJ2-1, with D tentatively TRBD2 (5 bases). Trimming left V 0 bases short and J 8 bases short, with 14 bases between. Germline assignment: CDR1 SGHAT and CDR2 FQNNGV. CDR3 length: 15 amino acids. This chain's CDR3 is CASSLDQLVFYEQFF. In DNA, the CDR3 is TGTGCCAGCAGCTTAGACCAACTAGTATTCTATGAGCAGTTCTTC.

The chain links TRBV5-6 to TRBJ2-2; D gene unclear. The CDR3 consists of 13 residues. The V gene lost 1 base and the J gene lost 3 bases, with 4 bases spanning the gap. CDR1 and CDR2 (germline): SGHDT, YYEEEE. This CDR3 reads CASSLWDTGELFF. CDR3 in DNA: TGTGCCAGCAGCTTGTGGGACACCGGGGAGCTGTTTTTT. Looking up the rest from reference TRBV5-6 and TRBJ2-2 gives the full variable domain: DAGVTQSPTHLIKTRGQQVTLRCSPKSGHDTVSWYQQALGQGPQFIFQYYEEEERQRGNFPDRFSGHQFPNYSSELNVNALLLGDSALYLCASSLWDTGELFFGEGSRLTVL.

This clone was seen just once. This rearrangement joins TRBV4-2 to TRBJ1-6, with 8 bases that match TRBD1. V shed 0 bases, J shed 8 bases, and the junction held 6 bases outside the gene matches. The germline gives CDR1 LGHNA, CDR2 YNFKEQ. The CDR3 loop spans 16 amino acids. As DNA, the CDR3 is TGTGCCAGCAGCCAAGAATCGGACAGGGCTTATTCACCCCTCCACTTT. It translates to CASSQESDRAYSPLHF.

The CDR3 sequence is CAISELAGGSYDTQYF. CDR3 in DNA: TGTGCCATCAGTGAGTTGGCAGGCGGGAGTTATGATACGCAGTATTTT. The V gene is TRBV10-3, the J gene TRBJ2-3; 7 positions agree with TRBD2. The CDR3 is 16 residues long. Germline V gene sequence: CDR1 ENHRY, CDR2 SYGVKD. J was trimmed by 6 bases and V by 1 base; bases with no gene match: 10.

The V call is TRBV13, the J call TRBJ1-1; D is unresolved. The CDR3 has 14 residues. V was clipped by 0 bases and J by 11 bases, with 16 bases between them. CDR1 PRHDT and CDR2 FYEKMQ come from the germline V gene (reference sequence). The CDR3 region has the DNA TGTGCCAGCAGCTTAGGTTGGCAGCCGCTTGGGGCTTTCTTT. Amino acids: CASSLGWQPLGAFF.

V gene TRBV11-2 combines with J gene TRBJ2-2; D unclear. Trimming took off 3 bases at V and 6 bases at J, with 11 bases between the two ends. Germline lookup yields CDR1 SGHAT and CDR2 FQNNGV. The CDR3 sequence is 14 residues long. CDR3 in amino acids: CASSLALGAGELFF. CDR3 sequence (DNA): TGTGCCAGCAGCTTGGCCCTCGGAGCCGGGGAGCTGTTTTTT.